The clone carrying this TCR beta chain has more than one count but fewer than ten. What it binds is unknown. The germline V gene has CDR1 LGHNA and CDR2 YSLEER. This CDR3 contains 12 residues. Trimming pared 2 bases from V and 7 bases from J, leaving 5 bases between. This sample was taken from a study of T cells in Graves' hyperthyroidism and ophthalmopathy. At the level of the study: Once the initial diagnosis was made, peripheral blood was obtained before any treatment. Whole-study findings and limits: Appearing also in blood were most of the thyroid clonotypes expanded above 0.001.

Amplified regions were TCR beta CDR3 sequences from RNA transcripts. A first-round RT-PCR of the TCR CDR3 used the HTBI primer set. One entry per CDR3 protein, called by TCRdb with MiXCR from the multiplex PCR reads. The sample yields hundreds of thousands of distinct CDR3 sequences, about 16% seen once. The sequenced material came from blood. The chain has TRBV4-3 and TRBJ2-2, with unresolved D. This clonotype originated in a woman under 40 with Graves' hyperthyroidism. This CDR3 is CASSQLLGELFF. As DNA, the CDR3 is TGCGCCAGCAGCCAACTTCTCGGGGAGCTGTTTTTT.